Following are 16 T cell receptor beta chains from one sample sequenced in a study of regulatory T cells in long-lasting Graves disease. Construction of TCR beta libraries relied on iRepertoire HTBI primers and on Arm-PCR targeting CDR3 regions. MiXCR, applied by TCRdb to the multiplex PCR reads, yields one record per CDR3 protein. Of 200,000 to 300,000 distinct CDR3 sequences listed, just over 20% are singletons. Specified time point: newly diagnosed GD, antithyroid drugs for less than 3 months. The authors made the TCR library using RNA they extracted from PBMCs. The material sequenced was peripheral blood mononuclear cells (PBMCs), taken at new diagnosis, from a patient treated with antithyroid drugs. These receptors originate from a female donor with Graves disease.

The chain has TRBV27 and TRBJ2-7, with 15 bases aligning to TRBD2. With 5 bases clipped from V and 13 bases from J, the junction kept 6 bases outside the gene matches. CDR3 length equals 13 residues. From germline, CDR1 is MNHEY and CDR2 SMNVEV (reference sequence). CDR3 DNA sequence: TGTGCCAGCAGTACGCGGACTAGCGGGAGGGTTTACTTC. This gives the protein CASSTRTSGRVYF.

This clonotype occurred many times. This chain connects TRBV12-3 or TRBV12-4 to TRBJ2-7; tentative D call: TRBD1 (5 bases). This CDR3 contains 14 residues. V was trimmed by 3 bases and J by 1 base, leaving 10 bases between them. The CDR3 protein is CASSFQAGSYEQYF. The CDR3 DNA reads TGTGCCAGCAGTTTTCAGGCAGGGTCCTACGAGCAGTACTTC.

This clonotype was counted ten times or more. Here the CDR3 DNA reads TGTGCCTGGAGTGTACTGGGGGACGAGGGCGAGCAGTACTTC. This gives the protein CAWSVLGDEGEQYF. The chain has TRBV30 and TRBJ2-7; D is perhaps TRBD1 or TRBD2 (5 bases each). CDR3 length: 14 amino acids. Germline CDR1 reads GTSNPN; CDR2 reads SVGIG (reference sequence). The ends were cut back, 0 bases at V and 6 bases at J, with 15 bases in the middle.

V usage is TRBV7-8 and J usage is TRBJ1-3, with D perhaps matching TRBD1 (6 bases). Trimming took off 1 base at V and 4 bases at J, with 14 bases between the two ends. The CDR3 runs 16 residues. Germline CDR1 reads SGHVS; CDR2 reads FQNEAQ. The CDR3 here is CASSLEGGISGNTIYF. The CDR3 DNA is TGTGCCAGCAGCTTAGAGGGGGGTATCTCCGGAAACACCATATATTTT.

This clonotype has ten or more counts. The junction departs from the called germline gene at one end, perhaps through a read error. V gene TRBV4-1 combines with J gene TRBJ2-1; D call uncertain. Germline values: CDR1 MGHRA, CDR2 YSYEKL. This CDR3 region has 14 residues. CDR3 in amino acids: CASRPISSYNEQFF. The DNA of the CDR3 is TGTGCCAGCCGACCAATAAGCTCCTACAATGAGCAGTTCTTC.

A remark on this clonotype: A far larger clone is one base from this, pointing to a likely read error. V and J are TRBV7-9 and TRBJ2-7; 8 nucleotides line up with TRBD2. The CDR3 has 14 residues. CDR1 is SEHNR, CDR2 FQNEAQ, per germline (reference sequence). J was trimmed by 7 bases and V by 5 bases; bases with no gene match: 10. In DNA, the CDR3 is TGTGCCAGCAGCCGTAGCGGGGAGCCCAATGAGCAGTACTTC. It translates to CASSRSGEPNEQYF.

This clonotype was seen more than once but under ten times. This may be a read error, as it is one base from a much larger clone. The chain recombines TRBV7-2 with TRBJ2-3, with D uncertain. The CDR3 loop spans 13 amino acids. CDR1 SGHTA and CDR2 FQGNSA come from the germline V gene. In DNA, the CDR3 is TGTGCCAGCGGCTTACCCCCAGCCGATACGCAGTATTTT. Translation gives CASGLPPADTQYF. Full variable domain (missing parts from reference TRBV7-2 and TRBJ2-3): GAGVSQSPSNKVTEKGKDVELRCDPISGHTALYWYRQSLGQGLEFLIYFQGNSAPDKSGLPSDRFSAERTGGSVSTLTIQRTQQEDSAVYLCASGLPPADTQYFGPGTRLTVL.

The chain has TRBV9 and TRBJ1-4; D possibly corresponds to TRBD1 (5 bases). The V and J ends lost 4 bases and 8 bases respectively, with 21 bases between them. The V gene's germline CDR1 is SGDLS and CDR2 YYNGEE. The CDR3 loop spans 16 amino acids. The CDR3 is CASSQASSGLVEKLFF. DNA for the CDR3: TGTGCCAGCAGCCAAGCCTCCTCGGGGCTGGTAGAAAAACTGTTTTTT.

This clonotype was observed a handful of times. The genes are TRBV6-5 and TRBJ1-2; D is unresolved. Trimming shortened V by 4 bases and J by 5 bases, and 11 bases separated the two germline ends. The CDR3 totals 13 residues. Per germline, CDR1 MNHEY and CDR2 SVGAGI. The CDR3 bases are TGTGCCAGCAGTTCAAATCAGAGGTATGGCTACACCTTC. It codes for CASSSNQRYGYTF.

This clonotype was seen at least ten times. The J gene is TRBJ1-2, the V gene TRBV7-9, with D possibly being TRBD1 (6 bases). Between the trimmed V and J ends, which lost 4 bases and 6 bases, there was a span of 12 bases. There are 13 residues in the CDR3. The germline V gene encodes CDR1 SEHNR and CDR2 FQNEAQ (reference sequence). The CDR3 spells CASSWGQGDGYTF. Here the CDR3 DNA reads TGTGCCAGCAGCTGGGGACAAGGGGATGGCTACACCTTC.

This clonotype was found many times. V usage is TRBV20-1 and J usage is TRBJ2-7, with 10 bases matching TRBD2. The CDR3 length is 15 residues. Germline trimming cut 0 bases from V and 3 bases from J; bases unmatched to any gene: 5. Germline loops: CDR1 DFQATT, CDR2 SNEGSKA (reference sequence). The CDR3 sequence: CSARDLAGAVYEQYF. The CDR3 DNA sequence: TGCAGTGCTAGAGATCTAGCGGGGGCCGTCTACGAGCAGTACTTC.

This clonotype was observed at least ten times. The chain joins TRBV5-1 to TRBJ1-1; TRBD1 matches 7 bases. The J segment lost 10 bases and the V segment lost 4 bases, leaving 13 bases of the junction unmatched. The CDR3 is 14 amino acids. CDR1 SGHRS and CDR2 YFSETQ come from the germline V gene. The CDR3 spells CASSQTGSFEGAFF. CDR3 DNA sequence: TGCGCCAGCAGCCAGACAGGGTCCTTTGAGGGAGCTTTCTTT.

The table lists this clonotype with many counts. The chain links TRBV20-1 to TRBJ2-5; possibly TRBD2 for D (6 bases). This CDR3 comprises 15 residues. Germline-derived CDR1 and CDR2 are DFQATT and SNEGSKA (reference sequence). V was trimmed by 0 bases and J by 1 base, leaving 12 bases between them. CDR3 residues: CSARDDGTLQETQYF. The CDR3 nucleotides are TGCAGTGCTAGAGACGACGGGACTCTCCAAGAGACCCAGTACTTC.

This clonotype was detected only a few times. This clone may be a read error of a much larger clone one base away. V and J are TRBV20-1 and TRBJ2-1; D is uncertain. Germline V gene data show CDR1 as DFQATT and CDR2 as SNEGSKA (reference sequence). This CDR3 is built from 13 residues. The chain's CDR3 is CSAGDPSNNEQFF. CDR3 nucleotides: TGCAGTGCTGGAGATCCCTCAAACAATGAGCAGTTCTTC.

Ten or more counts support this clonotype. This chain uses TRBV29-1 with TRBJ2-5; a weak D match, TRBD2 (5 bases). Trimming removed 0 bases from V and 9 bases from J, with 14 bases in between. The CDR3 length is 13 residues. Per germline, CDR1 SQVTM and CDR2 ANQGSEA. The CDR3 region is CSVEDAAVGSQYF. Here the CDR3 DNA reads TGCAGCGTTGAAGATGCAGCGGTCGGGTCCCAGTACTTC. The whole variable domain, remainder taken from reference TRBV29-1 and TRBJ2-5, is SAVISQKPSRDICQRGTSLTIQCQVDSQVTMMFWYRQQPGQSLTLIATANQGSEATYESGFVIDKFPISRPNLTFSTLTVSNMSPEDSSIYLCSVEDAAVGSQYFGPGTRLLVL.

This clonotype was observed a handful of times. The chain uses TRBV5-1 and TRBJ2-2; no clear D. This CDR3 is built from 16 residues. CDR1 SGHRS and CDR2 YFSETQ come from the germline V gene. V dropped 0 bases and J dropped 6 bases, with 15 bases sitting between them. Here the CDR3 reads CASSLGPRQAPGELFF. CDR3 coding DNA: TGCGCCAGCAGCTTGGGGCCGCGGCAGGCCCCCGGGGAGCTGTTTTTT.